This T cell receptor beta chain is drawn from a study of OX40 agonist ivuxolimab in advanced cancers. CDR1 is SGHVS and CDR2 is FQNEAQ in the germline V gene. The V gene lost 6 bases and the J gene lost 0 bases, with 6 bases spanning the gap. CDR3 length equals 13 residues. Libraries were prepared by immunoSEQ multiplex PCR; TCRdb keeps only in-frame clonotypes and omits some of them. The sample lists tens of thousands of clones; 85% to 90% were seen once. Sequenced material: CD4+ or CD8+ T cells sorted from blood, taken in a trial of the OX40 agonist ivuxolimab. The J gene is TRBJ2-1, the V gene TRBV7-8, with D hard to call. The receptor was derived from an adult with an advanced solid tumor such as melanoma, head and neck, liver or kidney cancer. In DNA, the CDR3 is TGTGCCAGCAGTTTGGACTCCTACAATGAGCAGTTCTTC. Protein sequence: CASSLDSYNEQFF.